Listed below are T cell receptor beta chains from one sample, sequenced in a study of blood T cell repertoires in COVID-19. The repertoire was sequenced with immunoSEQ multiplex PCR; TCRdb's copy has only in-frame clones and lacks some. The sample carries around 360,000 clones, around 87% recorded once. The specimen was PBMCs or T cells enriched from blood (not recorded which). The receptors were gathered from a man aged 40-50 years in a cohort exposed to, infected with or recovered from COVID-19 (not recorded which). Each CDR3 is given with its conserved first and last residue. Fields, in order: J gene, V gene, CDR3 length, CDR3 protein.

TRBJ2-1,TRBV19,13,CASPRTSGNEQFF
TRBJ1-5,TRBV6-2/TRBV6-3,19,CASSYSVETGIYSNQPQHF
TRBJ2-5,TRBV7-9,14,CASSSRDREETQYF
TRBJ2-1,TRBV28,14,CASQMDRVRNEQFF
TRBJ2-1,TRBV18,17,CASSPFEAGSSYNEQFF
TRBJ1-1,TRBV19,10,CASPDSCAFF
TRBJ2-3,TRBV7-9,17,CASSYYPGQGARSTQYF
TRBJ2-7,TRBV24-1,15,CATYSSGRSSYEQYF
TRBJ1-6,TRBV7-9,16,CASSLEFGTVNSPLHF
TRBJ2-7,TRBV28,14,CASHSPTGSYEQYF
TRBJ2-7,TRBV18,12,CASSSNRDEQYF
TRBJ1-3,TRBV6-5,14,CASRLGTGRNTIYF
TRBJ2-5,TRBV5-6,15,CASSLPGQGRGTQYF
TRBJ2-5,TRBV19,14,CASSIQGLWETQYF
TRBJ1-1,TRBV27,15,CASSLVWTGDTEAFF
TRBJ1-2,TRBV7-2,13,CASSMGQGEGYTF
TRBJ2-7,TRBV5-4,15,CASSLAGGLSYEQYF
TRBJ1-2,TRBV2,16,CAIQGWTGPRKEGYTF
TRBJ1-5,TRBV5-6,13,CASSLAREQPQHF
TRBJ1-5,TRBV6-6,14,CASRPRQGNQPQHF
TRBJ1-1,TRBV5-1,13,CASSTHLNTEAFF
TRBJ1-4,TRBV3-1/TRBV3-2,14,CASSQAGSNEKLFF
TRBJ1-2,TRBV3-1/TRBV3-2,15,CASSQMAVWPYGYTF
TRBJ1-2,TRBV10-3,13,CATSGGQLYGYTF
TRBJ2-1,TRBV10-3,13,CATLAGGTNEQFF
TRBJ1-3,TRBV11-1,15,CASSFREGVGNTIYF
TRBJ2-2,TRBV11-2,14,CASSGGPSTGELFF
TRBJ1-2,TRBV6-2/TRBV6-3,15,CASSSHPTTGGGYTF
TRBJ2-7,TRBV29-1,13,CSVEEGGGPEQYF
TRBJ2-5,TRBV19,15,CASSPPGQMMETQYF
TRBJ1-1,TRBV5-1,14,CASSLDTGATEAFF
TRBJ1-5,TRBV24-1,15,CATSDSGGGNQPQHF
TRBJ1-1,TRBV28,12,CASSLLGVRAFF
TRBJ1-2,TRBV7-9,14,CASSPPGASYGYTF
TRBJ2-1,TRBV19,16,CASSSGTSGRYNEQFF
TRBJ1-2,TRBV4-1,14,CASSQEAQGYGYTF
TRBJ2-2,TRBV7-8,16,CASSPGLAGRTGELFF
TRBJ2-7,TRBV3-1/TRBV3-2,16,CASSQDSSGRVYEQYF
TRBJ2-1,TRBV13,15,CASSRGLATYNEQFF
TRBJ2-1,TRBV5-1,13,CASGGGRAVEQFF
TRBJ2-1,TRBV16,12,CASSKTPNEQFF
TRBJ1-1,TRBV23-1,15,CASSLTNPGRLEAFF
TRBJ1-1,TRBV18,17,CASSPPVGGYGDTEAFF
TRBJ2-3,TRBV10-3,15,CAISDGGVKTDTQYF
TRBJ1-2,TRBV5-1,15,CASSRGAGLDYGYTF
TRBJ2-7,TRBV2,12,CASSERVYEQYF
TRBJ1-6,TRBV10-3,13,CAIRQGENSPLHF